This T cell receptor (beta chain) was sequenced during a study of breast tumors, draining lymph nodes, adjacent tissues. Axillary draining lymph nodes of breast cancer patients supplied the node samples. This clonotype was picked up many times. Via MiXCR, TCRdb re-called the multiplex PCR reads, giving one row per CDR3 protein. The sample lists around 230,000 distinct CDR3 sequences; less than 45% were seen once. The ends were cut back, 2 bases at V and 8 bases at J, with 12 bases in the middle. The germline gives CDR1 GTSNPN, CDR2 SVGIG (reference sequence). The CDR3 sequence is 12 residues long. This TCR was recovered from a female donor with breast cancer. Some clones in this sample may be carry-over from other donors' samples. The chain carries TRBV30 and TRBJ1-2; D remains unclear. The sequencing sample was made of axillary lymph node tissue. The CDR3 spells CAWSYHAAGYTF. The CDR3 DNA reads TGTGCCTGGAGTTACCATGCGGCCGGCTACACCTTC.